This entry lists 14 T cell receptor beta chains sequenced from one sample in a study of T cells after yellow fever vaccination. MiXCR, run by TCRdb on the 5' RACE reads, gives a single entry per CDR3 protein. The sample records about 330,000 distinct CDR3 sequences, approximately 4% being singletons. The sequencing here drew on PBMCs, taken 5 days after the yellow fever booster vaccination. The receptors were gathered from a man in his late teens or twenties who received the YFV17D yellow fever vaccine.

This clonotype has only a few counts. This chain joins TRBV28 and TRBJ2-2; 15 bases line up with TRBD2. The germline gives CDR1 MDHEN, CDR2 SYDVKM. V gave up 6 bases and J gave up 7 bases; unmatched junction bases: 6. The CDR3 covers 16 residues. The CDR3 DNA reads as TGTGCCAGCAGCGGACTAGCGGGGGGGCTAGGCGGGGAGCTGTTTTTT. This codes for CASSGLAGGLGGELFF.

A few counts support this clonotype. This chain links TRBV6-6 with TRBJ2-2; TRBD1 matches 7 bases. The CDR3 is 14 residues long. The V gene's germline CDR1 is MNHNY and CDR2 SVGAGI (reference sequence). J lost 5 bases, V lost 7 bases, and 7 bases had no gene match. The CDR3 loop reads CASNRGRGTGELFF. The DNA of the CDR3 is TGTGCCAGCAACCGGGGCAGGGGGACCGGGGAGCTGTTTTTT.

The sample holds many counts of this clonotype. V is TRBV12-3 or TRBV12-4 and J is TRBJ2-7; D gene ambiguous. CDR3 length equals 13 residues. With 6 bases removed from V and 2 bases from J, the gap between germline ends came to 11 bases. The CDR3 nucleotides read TGTGCCAGCAGCCCCCAGGACGCCTACGAGCAGTACTTC. As protein: CASSPQDAYEQYF.

This clonotype was seen many times. The rearrangement uses TRBV6-6 and TRBJ1-2; D call uncertain. CDR3 length: 11 amino acids. V was pared by 7 bases and J by 3 bases, with 6 bases between. Germline CDR1 reads MNHNY; CDR2 reads SVGAGI (reference sequence). Here the CDR3 reads CASTKDYGYTF. CDR3 coding DNA: TGTGCCAGCACTAAGGACTATGGCTACACCTTC.

This clonotype was seen more than once but under ten times. The chain recombines TRBV20-1 with TRBJ1-1, with a weak D call TRBD1 (5 bases). The CDR3 length is 13 residues. The V end lost 3 bases, the J end lost 4 bases, and 12 bases lay between the germline ends. Germline V gene data show CDR1 as DFQATT and CDR2 as SNEGSKA (reference sequence). Here the CDR3 reads CSARGPISTEAFF. DNA for the CDR3: TGCAGTGCTAGGGGACCTATCAGCACTGAAGCTTTCTTT.

The J gene is TRBJ1-2, the V gene TRBV4-1, with D perhaps matching TRBD1 (6 bases). Germline values: CDR1 MGHRA, CDR2 YSYEKL. There are 15 residues in the CDR3. V lost 0 bases and J lost 6, with 14 bases in between. CDR3 DNA sequence: TGCGCCAGCAGCCAAGAAGGGGGGACACCCGATGGCTACACCTTC. Its translation is CASSQEGGTPDGYTF.

There are many counts of this clonotype. V is TRBV28 and J is TRBJ2-2, with TRBD1 matching 8 bases. V shed 2 bases, J shed 5 bases, and the junction held 7 bases outside the gene matches. Looked up from germline, CDR1 is MDHEN and CDR2 is SYDVKM. The CDR3 contains 16 residues. In nucleotides, the CDR3 is TGTGCCAGCAGTTTAATTCAGGGGGCGCAAACCGGGGAGCTGTTTTTT. It codes for CASSLIQGAQTGELFF.

This clonotype was observed at least ten times. J is TRBJ2-2 and V is TRBV5-1; D may be TRBD1 (6 bases). V was trimmed by 0 bases and J by 6 bases, leaving 9 bases between them. This CDR3 contains 14 residues. Per germline, CDR1 SGHRS and CDR2 YFSETQ. CDR3 nucleotide sequence: TGCGCCAGCAGCTTGGCGGACAGAGCCGGGGAGCTGTTTTTT. It is translated as CASSLADRAGELFF.

J is TRBJ2-3 and V is TRBV4-3; D possibly corresponds to TRBD2 (7 bases). The V gene's germline CDR1 is LGHNA and CDR2 YSLEER. V lost 0 bases to trimming and J lost 2 bases, with 15 bases between them. The CDR3 spans 17 residues. As DNA, the CDR3 is TGCGCCAGCAGCCAAGATACGGGGGGCTACTACACAGATACGCAGTATTTT. It translates to CASSQDTGGYYTDTQYF.

This clonotype was detected only a few times. This chain links TRBV27 with TRBJ1-1; 8 bases line up with TRBD1. This CDR3 is built from 13 residues. The germline CDR1 and CDR2 sequences are MNHEY and SMNVEV (reference sequence). The V segment lost 7 bases and the J segment 4 bases; nucleotides outside the gene matches: 5. CDR3 region: CASTGQGGTEAFF. The CDR3, as DNA: TGTGCCAGCACCGGACAGGGCGGCACTGAAGCTTTCTTT.

In this sample, this clonotype turned up a few times. This rearrangement joins TRBV7-6 to TRBJ2-5, with D tentatively TRBD1 or TRBD2 (5 bases each). Germline CDR1 SGHVS, CDR2 FNYEAQ. The V end was cut by 3 bases, the J end by 2 bases, with 13 bases between. The CDR3 length is 15 residues. The CDR3 coding sequence is TGTGCCAGCAGCTTGATACCGGGGCTGCAAGAGACCCAGTACTTC. Translation: CASSLIPGLQETQYF.

This clonotype has a count of ten or more. This chain links TRBV12-3 or TRBV12-4 with TRBJ2-3; D is possibly TRBD2 (5 bases). The V and J ends lost 6 bases and 9 bases respectively, with 13 bases between them. The CDR3 sequence is 12 residues long. Here the CDR3 DNA reads TGTGCCAGCAGCCCCGGGGTAGGAACGCAGTATTTT. It codes for CASSPGVGTQYF.

Only a few counts were recorded for this clonotype. The chain uses TRBV5-4 and TRBJ2-3, with 8 bases aligning to TRBD2. Germline V gene lookup returns CDR1 SGHNT and CDR2 YYREEE (reference sequence). CDR3 length: 15 residues. V lost 1 base and J lost 4; bases outside the gene matches: 5. The CDR3 here is CASSLLGGAPDTQYF. The CDR3 nucleotides read TGTGCCAGCAGCTTGCTCGGGGGGGCCCCAGATACGCAGTATTTT. Variable domain in full (rest from reference TRBV5-4 and TRBJ2-3): ETGVTQSPTHLIKTRGQQVTLRCSSQSGHNTVSWYQQALGQGPQFIFQYYREEENGRGNFPPRFSGLQFPNYSSELNVNALELDDSALYLCASSLLGGAPDTQYFGPGTRLTVL.

There are a few counts of this clonotype. The rearrangement joins TRBV5-1 to TRBJ1-1, with a weak D call TRBD1 (6 bases). V lost 0 bases and J 4 bases, leaving 13 bases between the germline ends. The CDR3 covers 15 residues. Germline values: CDR1 SGHRS, CDR2 YFSETQ. CDR3 coding DNA: TGCGCCAGCAGCTTGGGTCCAGGGGAGACCACTGAAGCTTTCTTT. It codes for CASSLGPGETTEAFF.